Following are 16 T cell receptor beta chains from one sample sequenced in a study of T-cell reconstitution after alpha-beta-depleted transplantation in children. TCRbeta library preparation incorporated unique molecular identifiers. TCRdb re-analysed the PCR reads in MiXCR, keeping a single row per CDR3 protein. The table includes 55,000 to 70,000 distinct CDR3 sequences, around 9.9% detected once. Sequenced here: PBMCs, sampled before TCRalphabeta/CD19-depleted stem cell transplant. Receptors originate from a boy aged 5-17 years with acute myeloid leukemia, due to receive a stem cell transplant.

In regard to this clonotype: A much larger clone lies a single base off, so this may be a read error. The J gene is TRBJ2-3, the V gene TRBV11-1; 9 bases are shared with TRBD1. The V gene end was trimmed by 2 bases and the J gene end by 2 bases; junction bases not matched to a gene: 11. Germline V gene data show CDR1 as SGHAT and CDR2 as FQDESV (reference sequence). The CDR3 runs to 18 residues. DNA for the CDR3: TGTGCCAGCAGCTTATCGCGGGACAGGGCCTTTGTCACAGATACGCAGTATTTT. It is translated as CASSLSRDRAFVTDTQYF. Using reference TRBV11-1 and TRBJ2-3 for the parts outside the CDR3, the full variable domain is EAEVAQSPRYKITEKSQAVAFWCDPISGHATLYWYRQILGQGPELLVQFQDESVVDDSQLPKDRFSAERLKGVDSTLKIQPAELGDSAMYLCASSLSRDRAFVTDTQYFGPGTRLTVL.

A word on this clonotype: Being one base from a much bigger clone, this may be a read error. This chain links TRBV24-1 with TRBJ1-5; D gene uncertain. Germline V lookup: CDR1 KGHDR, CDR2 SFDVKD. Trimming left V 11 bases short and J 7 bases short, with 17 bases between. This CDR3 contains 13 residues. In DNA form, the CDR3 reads TGTGCCATTACACAGAGCGGTGGACAGCCCCAGCATTTT. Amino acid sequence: CAITQSGGQPQHF.

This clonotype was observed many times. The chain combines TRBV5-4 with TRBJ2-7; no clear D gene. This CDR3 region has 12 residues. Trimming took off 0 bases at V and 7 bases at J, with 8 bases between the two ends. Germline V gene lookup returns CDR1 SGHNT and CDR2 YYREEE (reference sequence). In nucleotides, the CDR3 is TGTGCCAGCAGCTTGGGTAACGGGGAGCAGTACGTC. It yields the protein CASSLGNGEQYV.

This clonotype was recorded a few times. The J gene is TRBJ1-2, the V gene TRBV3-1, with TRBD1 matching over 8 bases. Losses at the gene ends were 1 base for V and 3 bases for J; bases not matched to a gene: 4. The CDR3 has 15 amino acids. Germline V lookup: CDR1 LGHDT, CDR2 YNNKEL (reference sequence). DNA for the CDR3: TGTGCCAGCAGCCAAGCTCGGGACAGGCACTATGGCTACACCTTC. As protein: CASSQARDRHYGYTF.

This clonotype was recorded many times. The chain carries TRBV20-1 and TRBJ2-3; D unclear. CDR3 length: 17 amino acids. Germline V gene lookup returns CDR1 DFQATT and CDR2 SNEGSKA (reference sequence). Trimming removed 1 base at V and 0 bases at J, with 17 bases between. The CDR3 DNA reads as TGCAGTGCTAGAGCCGCACCTCCCATAGAAAGCACAGATACGCAGTATTTT. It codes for CSARAAPPIESTDTQYF.

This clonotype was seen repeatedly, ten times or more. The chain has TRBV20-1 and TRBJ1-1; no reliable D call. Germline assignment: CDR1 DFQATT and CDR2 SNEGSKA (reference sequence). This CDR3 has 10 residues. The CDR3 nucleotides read TGCAGGCTAGAGGACCCTGAAGCTTTCTTT. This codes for CRLEDPEAFF.

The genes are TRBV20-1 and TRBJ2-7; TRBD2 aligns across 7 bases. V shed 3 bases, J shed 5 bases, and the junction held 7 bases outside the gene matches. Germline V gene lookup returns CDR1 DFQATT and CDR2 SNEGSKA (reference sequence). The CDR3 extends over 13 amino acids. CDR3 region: CSASWGGGHEQYV. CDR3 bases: TGCAGTGCTAGCTGGGGGGGAGGCCACGAGCAGTACGTC.

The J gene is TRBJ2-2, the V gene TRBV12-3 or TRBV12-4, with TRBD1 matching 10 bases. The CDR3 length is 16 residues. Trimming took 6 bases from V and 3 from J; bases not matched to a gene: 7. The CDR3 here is CASSPGTGVDTGELFF. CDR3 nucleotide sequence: TGTGCCAGCAGCCCCGGGACAGGGGTTGACACCGGGGAGCTGTTTTTT.

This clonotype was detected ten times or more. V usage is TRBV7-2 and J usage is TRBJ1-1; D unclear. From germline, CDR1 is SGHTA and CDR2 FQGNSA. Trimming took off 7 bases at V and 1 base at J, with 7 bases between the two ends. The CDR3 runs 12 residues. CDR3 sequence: CASNWGNTEAFF. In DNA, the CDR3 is TGTGCCAGCAACTGGGGGAACACTGAAGCTTTCTTT.

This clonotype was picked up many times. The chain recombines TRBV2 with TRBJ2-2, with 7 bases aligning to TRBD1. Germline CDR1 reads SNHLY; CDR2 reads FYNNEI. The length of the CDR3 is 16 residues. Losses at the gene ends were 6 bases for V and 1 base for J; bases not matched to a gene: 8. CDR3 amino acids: CASSDYRGQNTGELFF. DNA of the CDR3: TGTGCCAGCAGCGACTATAGGGGGCAGAACACCGGGGAGCTGTTTTTT.

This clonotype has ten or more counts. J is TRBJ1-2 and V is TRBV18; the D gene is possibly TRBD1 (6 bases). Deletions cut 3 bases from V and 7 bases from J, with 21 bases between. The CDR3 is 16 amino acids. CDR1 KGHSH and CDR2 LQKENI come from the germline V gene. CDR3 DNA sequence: TGTGCCAGCTCACCCCAAACACCAACAGGGCGCGGTGGCTACACCTTC. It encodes CASSPQTPTGRGGYTF.

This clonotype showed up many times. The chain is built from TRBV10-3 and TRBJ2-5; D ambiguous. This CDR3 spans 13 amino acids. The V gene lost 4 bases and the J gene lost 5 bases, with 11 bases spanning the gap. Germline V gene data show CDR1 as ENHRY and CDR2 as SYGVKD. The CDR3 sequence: CAISGVARETQYF. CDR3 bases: TGTGCCATCAGTGGTGTCGCCCGGGAGACCCAGTACTTC.

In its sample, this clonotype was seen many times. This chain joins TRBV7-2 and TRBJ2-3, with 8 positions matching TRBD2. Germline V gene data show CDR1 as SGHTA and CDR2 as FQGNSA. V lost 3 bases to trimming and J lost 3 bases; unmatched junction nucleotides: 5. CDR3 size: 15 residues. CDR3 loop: CASSLSGRGTDTQYF. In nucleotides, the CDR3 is TGTGCCAGCAGCTTGAGCGGGAGAGGGACAGATACGCAGTATTTT.

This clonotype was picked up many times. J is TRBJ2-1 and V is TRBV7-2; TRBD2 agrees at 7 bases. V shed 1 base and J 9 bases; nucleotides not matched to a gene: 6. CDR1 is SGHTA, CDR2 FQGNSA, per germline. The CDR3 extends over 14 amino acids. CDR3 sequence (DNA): TGTGCCAGCAGCTTAGTAGGGACTACGGGTGAGCAGTTCTTC. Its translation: CASSLVGTTGEQFF.

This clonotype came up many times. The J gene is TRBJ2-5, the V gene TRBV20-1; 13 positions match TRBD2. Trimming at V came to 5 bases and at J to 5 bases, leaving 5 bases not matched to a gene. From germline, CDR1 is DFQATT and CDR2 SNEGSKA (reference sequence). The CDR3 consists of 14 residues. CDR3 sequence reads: CSAFPLAGGETQYF. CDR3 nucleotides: TGCAGTGCTTTCCCACTAGCGGGAGGGGAGACCCAGTACTTC.

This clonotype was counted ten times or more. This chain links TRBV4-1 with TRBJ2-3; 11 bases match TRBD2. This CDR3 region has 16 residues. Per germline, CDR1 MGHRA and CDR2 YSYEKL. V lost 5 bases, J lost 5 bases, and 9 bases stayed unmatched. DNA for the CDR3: TGCGCCAGCAGCTACCGATTAGCGGGGGGGCAAGATACGCAGTATTTT. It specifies CASSYRLAGGQDTQYF.